Presented here are 28 T cell receptor beta chains from one specimen sequenced in a study of spatial heterogeneity in lung cancer. The time point denotes: sample taken at primary tumor resection. These TCRs' antigens remain unknown. TCRdb redid the calling of the 5' RACE reads with MiXCR, one entry per CDR3 protein. The data contain about 4,000 distinct CDR3 sequences, approximately 9% of them singletons. Study findings and constraints: Counts that tracked tumor mutation counts were those of expanded intratumoral alpha and beta TCRs.

The sequences come from lung tumor tissue, collected at surgery. Every receptor here comes from a male donor with early-stage non-small cell lung cancer.

This clonotype was counted at least ten times. The CDR3 protein is CASKPGLAGPGETQYF. DNA of the CDR3: TGTGCCAGCAAGCCGGGACTAGCGGGTCCGGGAGAGACCCAGTACTTC. V gene TRBV5-6 combines with J gene TRBJ2-5; 12 nucleotides match TRBD2. J lost 4 bases, V lost 6 bases, and 10 bases had no gene match. CDR1 SGHDT and CDR2 YYEEEE come from the germline V gene. The CDR3 has 16 amino acids.

This clonotype is judged medium-sized (0.01 to 0.1%). This rearrangement joins TRBV5-5 to TRBJ1-5, with D possibly matching TRBD1 (6 bases). The germline V and J ends were trimmed by 0 bases and 3 bases, with 10 bases remaining between them. There are 15 residues in the CDR3. Germline V gene lookup returns CDR1 SGHKS and CDR2 YYEKEE (reference sequence). The chain's CDR3 is CASSLGDTDNQPQHF. DNA for the CDR3: TGTGCCAGCAGCTTGGGGGACACAGACAATCAGCCCCAGCATTTT.

By share, this clonotype counts as medium-sized (0.01 to 0.1%). The chain recombines TRBV12-3 or TRBV12-4 with TRBJ1-4; 12 bases are a match to TRBD1. J lost 10 bases, V lost 2 bases, and 8 bases had no gene match. CDR3 size: 16 residues. The CDR3 is CASSLTGQGATSKLFF. The CDR3 nucleotides are TGTGCCAGCAGTTTAACGGGACAGGGGGCGACCTCAAAACTGTTTTTT.

This chain joins TRBV20-1 and TRBJ1-2; 8 nucleotides match TRBD1. This CDR3 contains 12 residues. The J segment lost 7 bases and the V segment lost 4 bases, leaving 5 bases of the junction unmatched. The germline gives CDR1 DFQATT, CDR2 SNEGSKA (reference sequence). The CDR3 region is CSANPGGRGYTF. The CDR3 nucleotides are TGCAGTGCTAACCCAGGGGGCCGTGGCTACACCTTC.

About this clonotype: This may be a read error, as it is one base from a much larger clone. The V call is TRBV4-3, the J call TRBJ2-7; 7 bases are shared with TRBD1. The length of the CDR3 is 14 residues. The V gene end was trimmed by 4 bases and the J gene end by 5 bases; junction bases not matched to a gene: 8. The germline V gene has CDR1 LGHNA and CDR2 YSLEER. The CDR3 coding sequence is TGCGCCAGCAGCCTAAACAGGGGCTCGGACGAGCAGTACTTC. It translates to CASSLNRGSDEQYF.

This clonotype ranks as medium-sized (0.01 to 0.1%). This rearrangement joins TRBV15 to TRBJ2-3, with D uncertain. Trimming took 0 bases from V and 4 from J, leaving 11 bases between them. Germline loops: CDR1 LNHNV, CDR2 YYDKDF (reference sequence). The CDR3 has 15 amino acids. CDR3 sequence: CATSRDRPAADTQYF. The CDR3 bases are TGTGCCACCAGCAGAGATCGGCCGGCGGCAGATACGCAGTATTTT.

This clonotype rates as medium-sized. This chain uses TRBV7-2 with TRBJ2-2; D is unclear. With 1 base removed from V and 4 bases from J, the gap between germline ends came to 7 bases. Germline V lookup: CDR1 SGHTA, CDR2 FQGNSA. The CDR3 totals 14 residues. The CDR3 protein is CASSLGAGTGELFF. CDR3 coding DNA: TGTGCCAGCAGCTTAGGAGCCGGCACCGGGGAGCTGTTTTTT.

This clonotype is classed as medium-sized. This chain joins TRBV10-2 and TRBJ1-2, with 7 bases that match TRBD1. CDR3 length: 15 amino acids. CDR1 and CDR2 (germline): WSHSY, SAAADI. V shed 9 bases and J 6 bases; nucleotides not matched to a gene: 16. This CDR3 is CASLRNRGQQNGYTF. The CDR3 coding sequence is TGCGCCAGTCTTAGGAACAGGGGACAACAGAATGGCTACACCTTC.

In its sample, this clonotype ranks as medium-sized. V is TRBV7-2 and J is TRBJ1-5; D is undetermined. This CDR3 spans 13 amino acids. Germline CDR1 and CDR2: SGHTA and FQGNSA. V dropped 0 bases and J dropped 5 bases, with 5 bases sitting between them. The CDR3 DNA follows: TGTGCCAGCAGCTTAGCCCCCGATCAGCCCCAGCATTTT. Residues: CASSLAPDQPQHF.

This clonotype was observed many times. J is TRBJ1-1 and V is TRBV18; D not resolved. CDR1 and CDR2 from the germline V gene are KGHSH and LQKENI. Trimming took 2 bases from V and 0 from J, leaving 7 bases between them. The CDR3 extends over 14 amino acids. The CDR3 reads CASSPGPMNTEAFF. The DNA of the CDR3 is TGTGCCAGCTCACCAGGACCGATGAACACTGAAGCTTTCTTT. Variable domain in full (rest from reference TRBV18 and TRBJ1-1): NAGVMQNPRHLVRRRGQEARLRCSPMKGHSHVYWYRQLPEEGLKFMVYLQKENIIDESGMPKERFSAEFPKEGPSILRIQQVVRGDSAAYFCASSPGPMNTEAFFGQGTRLTVV.

By share, this clonotype counts as medium-sized (0.01 to 0.1%). The gene calls are TRBV11-3 and TRBJ2-2; no clear D. The germline CDR1 and CDR2 sequences are SGHNT and YENEEA. There are 14 residues in the CDR3. The germline V and J ends were trimmed by 1 base and 3 bases, with 6 bases remaining between them. CDR3 bases: TGTGCCAGCAGCTTAGGGGCGCACACCGGGGAGCTGTTTTTT. Translation: CASSLGAHTGELFF.

The CDR3 DNA reads as TGTGCCATCAGTGAGTCAGGAGGGGGTAGAGGGAACACTGAAGCTTTCTTT. Amino acids: CAISESGGGRGNTEAFF. The J gene is TRBJ1-1, the V gene TRBV10-3, with a weak D call TRBD1 (6 bases). The V end lost 0 bases, the J end lost 1 base, and 15 bases lay between the germline ends. The CDR3 spans 17 residues. Germline V gives CDR1 ENHRY, CDR2 SYGVKD.

This clonotype has at least ten counts. The chain recombines TRBV6-5 with TRBJ1-5; 8 bases fit TRBD1. Germline CDR1 reads MNHEY; CDR2 reads SVGAGI. V lost 6 bases, J lost 7 bases, and 8 bases stayed unmatched. The CDR3 loop spans 14 amino acids. For the CDR3, the DNA is TGTGCCAGCAGCCACAGGGGGGGTAAACAGCCCCAGCATTTT. It specifies CASSHRGGKQPQHF.

Judged by abundance, this clonotype is medium-sized. The gene calls are TRBV11-1 and TRBJ2-5; 10 nucleotides line up with TRBD1. With V trimmed by 5 bases and J by 4 bases, 10 bases remained unmatched. CDR1 and CDR2 from the germline V gene are SGHAT and FQDESV (reference sequence). There are 16 residues in the CDR3. The CDR3 DNA follows: TGTGCCAGCAGCCCACGACAGGGGGCTTTCGGAGAGACCCAGTACTTC. Protein product: CASSPRQGAFGETQYF.

This clonotype was observed at least ten times. This chain connects TRBV27 to TRBJ2-1, with 7 bases fitting TRBD2. The V gene end was trimmed by 3 bases and the J gene end by 5 bases; junction bases not matched to a gene: 13. CDR1 and CDR2 from the germline V gene are MNHEY and SMNVEV (reference sequence). This CDR3 has 17 amino acids. CDR3 sequence reads: CASSFPPGKRGDNEQFF. The CDR3 region has the DNA TGTGCCAGCAGTTTCCCCCCGGGTAAGCGGGGAGACAATGAGCAGTTCTTC.

This clonotype is labeled as medium-sized. The chain employs TRBV7-6 and TRBJ2-7, with 8 bases matching TRBD1. The CDR3 totals 14 residues. From germline, CDR1 is SGHVS and CDR2 FNYEAQ. Trimming at V came to 5 bases and at J to 3 bases, leaving 6 bases not matched to a gene. CDR3 sequence reads: CASSETGVNYEQYF. The CDR3 region has the DNA TGTGCCAGCAGCGAGACAGGGGTAAACTACGAGCAGTACTTC.

This clonotype was recorded many times. V gene TRBV11-2 combines with J gene TRBJ2-6; D perhaps matches TRBD2 (5 bases). Germline assignment: CDR1 SGHAT and CDR2 FQNNGV. The length of the CDR3 is 18 residues. V lost 1 base, J lost 0 bases, and 13 bases lay in between. The CDR3 coding sequence is TGTGCCAGCAGCTTAGGGAGAGGGAGCCCCTCTGGGGCCAACGTCCTGACTTTC. Translation: CASSLGRGSPSGANVLTF.

This chain joins TRBV28 and TRBJ2-3, with 9 bases aligning to TRBD2. Germline CDR1 and CDR2: MDHEN and SYDVKM. The CDR3 consists of 17 residues. V trimming: 1 base; J trimming: 5 bases; junction bases outside the gene matches: 10. The CDR3 loop is CASSLLAREGPRDTQYF. The CDR3 DNA sequence: TGTGCCAGCAGTTTATTAGCGCGGGAGGGCCCGAGAGATACGCAGTATTTT.

By sample share, this clonotype is large. The CDR3 DNA is TGCAGCGTTGGACTAGGGTCGAGTGTCGAGCAGTTCTTC. Protein: CSVGLGSSVEQFF. The V gene is TRBV29-1, the J gene TRBJ2-1; possibly TRBD2 for D (6 bases). This CDR3 has 13 amino acids. The V gene's germline CDR1 is SQVTM and CDR2 ANQGSEA. V lost 4 bases and J lost 10, with 17 bases in between.

This clonotype was recorded many times. The chain is built from TRBV29-1 and TRBJ2-1; possibly TRBD1 for D (6 bases). Trimming removed 5 bases at V and 6 bases at J, with 20 bases between. The CDR3 contains 15 residues. Germline V CDR1 and CDR2: SQVTM, ANQGSEA. CDR3 loop: CSVRSGARRSNEQFF. DNA for the CDR3: TGCAGCGTTAGATCAGGGGCGCGACGATCCAATGAGCAGTTCTTC.

V is TRBV28 and J is TRBJ1-2, with D perhaps matching TRBD1 (6 bases). This CDR3 spans 14 amino acids. Germline V gives CDR1 MDHEN, CDR2 SYDVKM. Trimming left V 6 bases short and J 4 bases short, with 15 bases between. CDR3 nucleotides: TGTGCCAGCAGCCGGGGGGGGGCCAGCTATGGCTACACCTTC. Its protein is CASSRGGASYGYTF.

This clonotype ranks as medium-sized (0.01 to 0.1%). The chain is built from TRBV7-2 and TRBJ2-1; unclear D gene. Germline V gene sequence: CDR1 SGHTA, CDR2 FQGNSA. V was clipped by 5 bases and J by 0 bases, with 8 bases between them. This CDR3 spans 14 amino acids. CDR3 amino acids: CASSPTLSYNEQFF. Written as DNA, the CDR3 is TGTGCCAGCAGCCCCACCCTCTCCTACAATGAGCAGTTCTTC.

By share, this clonotype counts as medium-sized (0.01 to 0.1%). The chain combines TRBV4-2 with TRBJ2-7; D possibly corresponds to TRBD1 (6 bases). The CDR3 length is 15 residues. Deletions cut 0 bases from V and 3 bases from J, with 12 bases between. Germline CDR1 is LGHNA and CDR2 is YNFKEQ. The CDR3 DNA is TGTGCCAGCAGCCAAGAACGACAGGCTTACTACGAGCAGTACTTC. Amino acids: CASSQERQAYYEQYF.

This clonotype is judged medium-sized. The gene calls are TRBV6-2 or TRBV6-3 and TRBJ2-2; 7 bases fit TRBD1. The germline CDR1 and CDR2 sequences are MNHEY and SVGEGT. V shed 6 bases, J shed 1 base, and the junction held 5 bases outside the gene matches. The CDR3 length is 15 residues. DNA for the CDR3: TGTGCCAGCAGGAGGACAGGACAGAACACCGGGGAGCTGTTTTTT. Protein product: CASRRTGQNTGELFF.

Sample share makes this clonotype medium-sized. The chain links TRBV5-6 to TRBJ2-2; TRBD2 is a possible D gene (5 bases). Germline V gene lookup returns CDR1 SGHDT and CDR2 YYEEEE. This CDR3 contains 15 residues. V was shortened by 2 bases and J by 6 bases, with 14 bases between the two germline ends. The DNA for the CDR3 is TGTGCCAGCAGCTTAGGCCTAGCCGACGCCGGGGAGCTGTTTTTT. Residues: CASSLGLADAGELFF. Drawing the rest from reference TRBV5-6 and TRBJ2-2, the complete variable domain is DAGVTQSPTHLIKTRGQQVTLRCSPKSGHDTVSWYQQALGQGPQFIFQYYEEEERQRGNFPDRFSGHQFPNYSSELNVNALLLGDSALYLCASSLGLADAGELFFGEGSRLTVL.

This clonotype was detected ten times or more. V is TRBV11-2 and J is TRBJ1-1; no definite D call. Deletions cut 6 bases from V and 1 base from J, with 6 bases between. Germline V CDR1 and CDR2: SGHAT, FQNNGV. The CDR3 is 12 residues long. The CDR3 DNA sequence: TGTGCCAGCAGAAGTCGGAACACTGAAGCTTTCTTT. Translated, it gives CASRSRNTEAFF.

This clonotype was detected a few times. The CDR3: CSLRSDTQYF. CDR3 nucleotides: TGCAGCCTACGTTCCGATACGCAGTATTTT. The chain has TRBV29-1 and TRBJ2-3, with D uncertain. V was cut by 8 bases and J by 6 bases, with 9 bases left in between. The CDR3 has 10 residues. Germline-derived CDR1 and CDR2 are SQVTM and ANQGSEA.

This clonotype was picked up many times. The chain uses TRBV28 and TRBJ2-2, with 9 bases that match TRBD1. The trim removed 3 bases at V and 3 bases at J, leaving 5 bases unmatched. CDR3 length: 16 amino acids. CDR1 MDHEN and CDR2 SYDVKM come from the germline V gene. The chain's CDR3 is CASSFSGTGYTGELFF. The CDR3 nucleotides are TGTGCCAGCAGTTTTTCTGGGACAGGGTACACCGGGGAGCTGTTTTTT.